This TCR beta chain was retrieved from a study of blood T cells in healthy people across ages. Combining a sample-barcoded 5' primer with a J-beta primer mix, a second PCR ran for roughly 6 to 11 cycles. TCRdb re-derived calls from the 5' RACE reads in MiXCR, one entry per CDR3 protein. The sample has approximately 800,000 distinct CDR3 sequences; roughly 64% are singletons. Germline CDR1 reads LNHNV; CDR2 reads YYDKDF (reference sequence). This CDR3 has 12 amino acids. Note on this clonotype: The junction and the germline gene differ at one end; a read error may be behind it.

The sequence came from a young man in good health. What was sequenced was blood. The chain recombines TRBV15 with TRBJ2-4, with D unclear. For the CDR3, the DNA is TGTGCCACCAGCAGAGATTCTCTCCAGGTAGACTTC. Translation: CATSRDSLQVDF. Together with reference TRBV15 and TRBJ2-4, the CDR3 gives the full variable domain: DAMVIQNPRYQVTQFGKPVTLSCSQTLNHNVMYWYQQKSSQAPKLLFHYYDKDFNNEADTPDNFQSRRPNTSFCFLDIRSPGLGDTAMYLCATSRDSLQVDFGAGTRLSVL.